This TCR beta chain was identified in a study of blood T cell repertoires in COVID-19. The protocol was immunoSEQ multiplex PCR, while the TCRdb copy is restricted to in-frame clones and leaves out a portion. The table shows 150,000 or so clones, with 80% to 90% occurring only once. CDR1 and CDR2 from the germline V gene are LGHNT and FRNRAP. The CDR3 loop spans 18 amino acids. The V gene end was trimmed by 3 bases and the J gene end by 0 bases; junction bases not matched to a gene: 11. J is TRBJ2-3 and V is TRBV12-5, with TRBD2 matching over 8 bases. Sequenced material: peripheral blood. This TCR came from a man younger than 30 with COVID-19, enrolled during active disease. CDR3 sequence: CASGLQRETLLSTDTQYF. The CDR3 coding sequence is TGTGCTAGTGGTTTACAGCGGGAGACCCTTCTTAGCACAGATACGCAGTATTTT.